This record looks at one TCR beta chain sequence and its context. TCRdb used MiXCR to reprocess the RT-PCR reads, holding one entry per CDR3 protein. The sample lists about 570,000 distinct CDR3 sequences, approximately 10% seen once, with about 11% in the top ten. The data were obtained in a study of response to subunit inactivated influenza vaccine. CDR1 and CDR2 (germline): LGHDT, YNNKEL (reference sequence). The V segment lost 3 bases and the J segment 4 bases; nucleotides outside the gene matches: 1. This CDR3 has 16 amino acids. This sample was shared with a second study, whose subject was T cells expressing NK-cell markers. Per that study: Scientists made TCR beta cDNA using 5'RACE template switching with UMIs. Sorted CD3+CD56+NKG2C+, CD3+CD56+NKG2C- and CD3+CD56-NKG2C+ T-cell subsets were beta-chain profiled. The authors sequenced eight donors, of whom seven were HCMV-seropositive and one was seronegative. For over five donors, the dominant NKG2C+ clonotypes made up roughly 1.0-7.0% of their CD8+ T cells. Several donors' CD3+CD56-NKG2C+ cells were dominated by the same clonotypes.

The sequence derives from a man aged 50-59 years who received an inactivated influenza vaccine. The specimen was PBMCs from blood, collected on the day of vaccination. The chain recombines TRBV3-1 with TRBJ2-1; 15 bases match TRBD2. Here the CDR3 reads CASSHGTSGRYNEQFF. Here the CDR3 DNA reads TGTGCCAGCAGCCACGGGACTAGCGGGAGGTACAATGAGCAGTTCTTC.